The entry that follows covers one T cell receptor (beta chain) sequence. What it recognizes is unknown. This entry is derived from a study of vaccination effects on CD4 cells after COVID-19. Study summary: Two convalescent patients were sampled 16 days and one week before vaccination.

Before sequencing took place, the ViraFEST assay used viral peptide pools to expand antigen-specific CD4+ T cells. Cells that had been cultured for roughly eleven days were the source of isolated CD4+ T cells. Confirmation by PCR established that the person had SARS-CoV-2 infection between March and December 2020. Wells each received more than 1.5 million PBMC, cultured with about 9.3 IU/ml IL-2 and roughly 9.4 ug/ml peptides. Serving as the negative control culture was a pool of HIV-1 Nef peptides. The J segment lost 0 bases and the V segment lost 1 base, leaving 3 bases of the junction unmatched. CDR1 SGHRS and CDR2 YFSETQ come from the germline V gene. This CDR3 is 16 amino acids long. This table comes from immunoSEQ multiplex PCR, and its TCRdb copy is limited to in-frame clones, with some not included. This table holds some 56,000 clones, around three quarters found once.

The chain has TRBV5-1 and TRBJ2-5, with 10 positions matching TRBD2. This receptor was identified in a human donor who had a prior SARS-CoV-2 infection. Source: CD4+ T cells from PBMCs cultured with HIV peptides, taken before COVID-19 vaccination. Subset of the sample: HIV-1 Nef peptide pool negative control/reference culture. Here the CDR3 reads CASSLSLAGYQETQYF. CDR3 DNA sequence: TGCGCCAGCAGCTTGTCACTAGCGGGATACCAAGAGACCCAGTACTTC.